The 13 T cell receptor beta chains in this list originate from one sample, sequenced in a study of blood T cell repertoires in COVID-19. Profiling relied on immunoSEQ multiplex PCR, and the TCRdb table lists in-frame clones only, not all of them. The repertoire has about 200,000 clones, roughly nine tenths of them found once; the top ten carry approximately 0.75%. Sequencing was done on a sample of peripheral blood. These receptors originate from a woman in her 70s with acute or convalescent COVID-19.

The chain links TRBV27 to TRBJ2-7; possibly TRBD1 for D (6 bases). CDR1 is MNHEY, CDR2 SMNVEV, per germline (reference sequence). The CDR3 is 17 residues long. V lost 6 bases to trimming and J lost 4 bases, with 25 bases between them. CDR3 in DNA: TGTGCCAGCAGCAAATTTGCCTCCAGGGGTTCTAAGTACGAGCAGTACTTC. It codes for CASSKFASRGSKYEQYF.

The CDR3 DNA sequence: TGCGCCAGCAGTGGACTAGCGGGAGAGGTCGATGAGCAGTTCTTC. It is translated as CASSGLAGEVDEQFF. The chain is built from TRBV10-1 and TRBJ2-1; 12 positions match TRBD2. There are 15 residues in the CDR3. Germline loops: CDR1 WNHNN, CDR2 SYGVQD (reference sequence). J lost 8 bases, V lost 4 bases, and 6 bases had no gene match.

The rearrangement joins TRBV11-3 to TRBJ1-1, with D unresolved. This CDR3 has 14 amino acids. The ends were cut back, 5 bases at V and 5 bases at J, with 15 bases in the middle. The germline CDR1 and CDR2 sequences are SGHNT and YENEEA. DNA of the CDR3: TGTGCCAGCAGCAAAGAAGGGTCGGGGACTGAAGCTTTCTTT. Protein product: CASSKEGSGTEAFF.

The CDR3: CASSTRSTEAFF. Written as DNA, the CDR3 is TGTGCCAGCAGTACGAGGAGCACTGAAGCTTTCTTT. The chain uses TRBV6-2 or TRBV6-3 and TRBJ1-1; D call uncertain. The germline gives CDR1 MNHEY, CDR2 SVGEGT. This CDR3 is built from 12 residues. Trimming shortened V by 5 bases and J by 4 bases, and 8 bases separated the two germline ends.

The CDR3 reads CASSPALGAGDEQYF. The CDR3 coding sequence is TGTGCCAGCAGTCCCGCCCTTGGGGCAGGGGACGAGCAGTACTTC. This chain links TRBV25-1 with TRBJ2-7, with D possibly TRBD1 on 6 matching bases. The V and J ends lost 5 bases and 5 bases respectively, with 19 bases between them. The germline V gene has CDR1 MGHDK and CDR2 SYGVNS. The CDR3 has 15 residues.

The V and J genes are TRBV7-8 and TRBJ1-5, with D maybe TRBD1 (6 bases). The CDR3 is made up of 16 amino acids. The germline V and J ends were trimmed by 3 bases and 2 bases, with 14 bases remaining between them. CDR1 and CDR2 from the germline V gene are SGHVS and FQNEAQ. The CDR3 DNA follows: TGTGCCAGCAGCTTTATGGGGGCAGGCGGCAATCAGCCCCAGCATTTT. It is translated as CASSFMGAGGNQPQHF.

CDR3 DNA: TGTGCCAGCAGCTTGGCAGCAAGCGGAGATACGCAGTATTTT. Protein sequence: CASSLAASGDTQYF. The chain couples TRBV5-4 to TRBJ2-3; the D gene is possibly TRBD2 (5 bases). Germline-derived CDR1 and CDR2 are SGHNT and YYREEE (reference sequence). This CDR3 contains 14 residues. V gave up 0 bases and J gave up 5 bases, with 10 bases separating them.

This clone came up once. The chain combines TRBV6-5 with TRBJ1-5, with 7 bases lining up with TRBD1. The CDR3 spans 15 residues. Trimming took 6 bases from V and 2 from J; bases not matched to a gene: 7. Germline CDR1 and CDR2: MNHEY and SVGAGI. The CDR3 region is CASRQGGSGNQPQHF. The CDR3 region has the DNA TGTGCCAGCAGACAAGGGGGCAGCGGCAATCAGCCCCAGCATTTT.

The rearrangement links TRBV27 to TRBJ2-1, with 10 bases lining up with TRBD2. Germline loops: CDR1 MNHEY, CDR2 SMNVEV (reference sequence). With V trimmed by 7 bases and J by 7 bases, 10 bases remained unmatched. The CDR3 has 15 amino acids. The CDR3 here is CASTALAGVRNEQFF. Here the CDR3 DNA reads TGTGCCAGCACTGCCCTAGCGGGAGTGAGGAATGAGCAGTTCTTC.

The chain is built from TRBV9 and TRBJ2-1; 7 bases are shared with TRBD1. From germline, CDR1 is SGDLS and CDR2 YYNGEE. This CDR3 comprises 16 residues. V was pared by 4 bases and J by 0 bases, with 7 bases of the junction left unmatched. In nucleotides, the CDR3 is TGTGCCAGCAGCCCGGGACAGCCTAGCTCCTACAATGAGCAGTTCTTC. It translates to CASSPGQPSSYNEQFF. The variable domain in full, with the rest retrieved from reference TRBV9 and TRBJ2-1, is DSGVTQTPKHLITATGQRVTLRCSPRSGDLSVYWYQQSLDQGLQFLIQYYNGEERAKGNILERFSAQQFPDLHSELNLSSLELGDSALYFCASSPGQPSSYNEQFFGPGTRLTVL.

This chain links TRBV2 with TRBJ1-5; TRBD1 matches 7 bases. V was clipped by 5 bases and J by 3 bases; unmatched bases: 7. From germline, CDR1 is SNHLY and CDR2 FYNNEI. The CDR3 totals 15 residues. The CDR3 nucleotides are TGTGCCAGCAGTCCAGACAGGGCCATCAATCAGCCCCAGCATTTT. Translation gives CASSPDRAINQPQHF.

The J gene is TRBJ1-5, the V gene TRBV6-6; D perhaps matches TRBD1 (6 bases). Germline V gives CDR1 MNHNY, CDR2 SVGAGI (reference sequence). CDR3 size: 15 residues. The V gene lost 5 bases and the J gene lost 4 bases, with 15 bases spanning the gap. The CDR3 here is CASSLPGQINQPQHF. CDR3 coding DNA: TGTGCCAGCAGTCTACCGGGACAAATAAATCAGCCCCAGCATTTT.

The count of this clone is one. The chain joins TRBV3-1 (or the pseudogene TRBV3-2) to TRBJ2-1, with TRBD1 matching 7 bases. Germline lookup yields CDR1 LGHDT and CDR2 YNNKEL (reference sequence). The CDR3 covers 13 residues. The J segment lost 10 bases and the V segment lost 2 bases, leaving 5 bases of the junction unmatched. CDR3 sequence reads: CASSQSGGREQFF. The CDR3 coding sequence is TGTGCCAGCAGCCAATCAGGGGGACGGGAGCAGTTCTTC.